These 20 T cell receptor beta chains share one sample of origin, sequenced in a study of shared clonotypes between healthy human individuals. The naive CD8 subset, CD45RO-negative cells positively selected for CCR7, excluded terminally differentiated effector memory CD45RA+ cells. Some clones are missing from TCRdb's copy, which holds only in-frame ones; the method was immunoSEQ multiplex PCR. The data show roughly 2.1 million clones, about 93% seen once. The sample consisted of naive CD8+ T cells from PBMCs. Receptors were obtained from a man between 18 and 29 years old in good health. Some clones in this sample may be carry-over from other donors' samples.

The chain recombines TRBV11-2 with TRBJ2-6, with TRBD1 matching 11 bases. The CDR3 is 18 residues long. The germline gives CDR1 SGHAT, CDR2 FQNNGV. V lost 4 bases and J lost 1; bases outside the gene matches: 6. The CDR3 region is CASSSIRDRGSGANVLTF. The CDR3 bases are TGTGCCAGCAGCTCGATCCGGGACAGGGGGTCTGGGGCCAACGTCCTGACTTTC.

The chain carries TRBV7-9 and TRBJ2-1; tentatively, D is TRBD1 or TRBD2 (5 bases each). The CDR3 runs 16 residues. Trimming removed 0 bases from V and 0 bases from J, with 9 bases in between. The germline V gene encodes CDR1 SEHNR and CDR2 FQNEAQ (reference sequence). The CDR3 DNA is TGTGCCAGCAGCTTAGCGCCGGGGCGCTCCTACAATGAGCAGTTCTTC. Translating it yields CASSLAPGRSYNEQFF.

The chain couples TRBV29-1 to TRBJ2-7, with D maybe TRBD2 (7 bases). Germline loops: CDR1 SQVTM, CDR2 ANQGSEA. The CDR3 is 13 residues long. Trimming left V 6 bases short and J 2 bases short, with 14 bases between. The CDR3 region has the DNA TGCAGCGTGATGGGAGGGGGGGCCTACGAGCAGTACTTC. Protein product: CSVMGGGAYEQYF.

The chain combines TRBV5-4 with TRBJ2-7; D perhaps matches TRBD1 (6 bases). The CDR3 extends over 15 amino acids. Trimming removed 2 bases from V and 2 bases from J, with 14 bases in between. From germline, CDR1 is SGHNT and CDR2 YYREEE (reference sequence). The CDR3: CASSFPGAAAYEQYF. The CDR3 DNA is TGTGCCAGCAGCTTCCCAGGGGCGGCCGCCTACGAGCAGTACTTC.

The chain employs TRBV25-1 and TRBJ1-6; D unclear. This CDR3 contains 15 residues. V was trimmed by 3 bases and J by 6 bases, leaving 12 bases between them. Germline V gene data show CDR1 as MGHDK and CDR2 as SYGVNS. CDR3 region: CASSDRLWGNSPLHF. Written as DNA, the CDR3 is TGTGCCAGCAGTGATCGGTTGTGGGGTAATTCACCCCTCCACTTT.

This rearrangement joins TRBV6-1 to TRBJ2-7, with 7 nucleotides matching TRBD1. The CDR3 has 14 residues. Germline CDR1 reads MNHNS; CDR2 reads SASEGT. Trimming at V came to 2 bases and at J to 5 bases, leaving 6 bases not matched to a gene. The CDR3 sequence: CASSERHRGNEQYF. The CDR3 coding sequence is TGTGCCAGCAGTGAACGGCACAGGGGTAACGAGCAGTACTTC.

A note on this clone: Other DNA sequences in this sample translate to the same CDR3. The V gene is TRBV9, the J gene TRBJ1-2, with TRBD1 matching over 10 bases. The CDR3 is 14 amino acids. V lost 3 bases to trimming and J lost 5 bases; unmatched junction nucleotides: 4. The germline V gene has CDR1 SGDLS and CDR2 YYNGEE. This CDR3 reads CASSARDRGYGYTF. The DNA for the CDR3 is TGTGCCAGCAGCGCCCGGGACAGGGGATATGGCTACACCTTC.

The V and J genes are TRBV5-1 and TRBJ2-2, with D hard to call. Trimming removed 0 bases from V and 6 bases from J, with 18 bases in between. The CDR3 has 17 amino acids. Germline CDR1 reads SGHRS; CDR2 reads YFSETQ. This chain's CDR3 is CASSLDPVQAEAGELFF. The CDR3 nucleotides read TGCGCCAGCAGCTTGGACCCGGTGCAGGCCGAAGCCGGGGAGCTGTTTTTT.

The chain recombines TRBV7-9 with TRBJ1-3; no definite D call. Trimming stripped 11 bases from V and 4 bases from J, with 12 bases between. Germline loops: CDR1 SEHNR, CDR2 FQNEAQ (reference sequence). The CDR3 is 12 amino acids. CDR3 DNA sequence: TGTGCCGTTGGGCAGCTCGGAAACACCATATATTTT. It specifies CAVGQLGNTIYF.

The rearrangement links TRBV29-1 to TRBJ1-2; D not certain. V was clipped by 7 bases and J by 4 bases, with 10 bases between them. CDR1 is SQVTM and CDR2 is ANQGSEA in the germline V gene. The CDR3 is 11 residues long. The CDR3 loop reads CSALASYGYTF. The CDR3 bases are TGCAGCGCCCTCGCTAGCTATGGCTACACCTTC.

The V call is TRBV11-2, the J call TRBJ2-1; the match to TRBD2 covers 13 bases. In germline, CDR1 is SGHAT, CDR2 FQNNGV. This CDR3 is 15 amino acids long. V shed 5 bases and J 7 bases; nucleotides not matched to a gene: 5. In nucleotides, the CDR3 is TGTGCCAGCAGCCTTCCGGGACTAGCGGGGAATGAGCAGTTCTTC. Translated, it gives CASSLPGLAGNEQFF. The complete variable domain, with remaining parts taken from reference TRBV11-2 and TRBJ2-1, reads EAGVAQSPRYKIIEKRQSVAFWCNPISGHATLYWYQQILGQGPKLLIQFQNNGVVDDSQLPKDRFSAERLKGVDSTLKIQPAKLEDSAVYLCASSLPGLAGNEQFFGPGTRLTVL.

The gene calls are TRBV28 and TRBJ1-2, with D uncertain. This CDR3 is 15 amino acids long. Germline V gene lookup returns CDR1 MDHEN and CDR2 SYDVKM. V lost 7 bases and J 3 bases, leaving 18 bases between the germline ends. The CDR3: CASNGYAERYYGYTF. DNA for the CDR3: TGTGCCAGCAACGGTTACGCCGAAAGATACTATGGCTACACCTTC.

The J gene is TRBJ2-1, the V gene TRBV5-1, with 8 bases lining up with TRBD2. V was clipped by 0 bases and J by 4 bases; unmatched bases: 6. CDR3 length equals 16 residues. Germline V gives CDR1 SGHRS, CDR2 YFSETQ. CDR3 in DNA: TGCGCCAGCAGCTTGGACAGACTAGCGAGATACAATGAGCAGTTCTTC. It encodes CASSLDRLARYNEQFF.

With respect to this clone: The sample has other DNA sequences that encode this CDR3 too. V and J are TRBV4-3 and TRBJ2-7, with 11 bases matching TRBD2. Trimming at V came to 1 base and at J to 4 bases, leaving 0 bases not matched to a gene. Germline V CDR1 and CDR2: LGHNA, YSLEER. The CDR3 is made up of 14 amino acids. In nucleotides, the CDR3 is TGCGCCAGCAGCCAAGGGACTAGCGGGTACGAGCAGTACTTC. Translated, it gives CASSQGTSGYEQYF.

The V call is TRBV7-9, the J call TRBJ2-5; 7 nucleotides match TRBD1. CDR1 SEHNR and CDR2 FQNEAQ come from the germline V gene (reference sequence). CDR3 size: 17 residues. The J segment lost 4 bases and the V segment lost 4 bases, leaving 15 bases of the junction unmatched. The CDR3 region has the DNA TGTGCCAGCAGCTCGCCCCCCAAGACAGGGAGTCTAGAGACCCAGTACTTC. It translates to CASSSPPKTGSLETQYF.

The chain couples TRBV29-1 to TRBJ2-1; D tentatively reads TRBD1 or TRBD2 (5 bases each). Per germline, CDR1 SQVTM and CDR2 ANQGSEA. V dropped 7 bases and J dropped 9 bases, with 16 bases sitting between them. This CDR3 is 12 amino acids long. Here the CDR3 reads CSAGWGKVEQFF. The CDR3 bases are TGCAGCGCCGGGTGGGGGAAGGTTGAGCAGTTCTTC.

This rearrangement joins TRBV29-1 to TRBJ1-2, with D perhaps TRBD1 (6 bases). Germline V gene data show CDR1 as SQVTM and CDR2 as ANQGSEA. Trimming stripped 5 bases from V and 4 bases from J, with 14 bases between. This CDR3 is 13 amino acids long. This chain's CDR3 is CSVLVRGGYGYTF. Written as DNA, the CDR3 is TGCAGCGTTCTTGTCAGGGGAGGCTATGGCTACACCTTC.

The rearrangement joins TRBV6-6 to TRBJ1-4; D perhaps matches TRBD1 (6 bases). The CDR3 extends over 15 amino acids. Germline V gene data show CDR1 as MNHNY and CDR2 as SVGAGI (reference sequence). Between the trimmed V and J ends, which lost 4 bases and 2 bases, there was a span of 11 bases. The CDR3 DNA sequence: TGTGCCAGCAGTTTGCGCGGGGGCACTAATGAAAAACTGTTTTTT. Translating gives CASSLRGGTNEKLFF.

V gene TRBV27 combines with J gene TRBJ1-2; D is possibly TRBD1 (6 bases). Germline-derived CDR1 and CDR2 are MNHEY and SMNVEV (reference sequence). The CDR3 loop spans 13 amino acids. Trimming cost V 7 bases and J 3 bases, with 12 bases left between them. The DNA for the CDR3 is TGTGCCAGCACTGGGGGGCATGACTATGGCTACACCTTC. This encodes CASTGGHDYGYTF.

The rearrangement links TRBV18 to TRBJ1-2; 8 bases align to TRBD1. CDR3 size: 18 residues. Germline V gene data show CDR1 as KGHSH and CDR2 as LQKENI. V lost 6 bases and J lost 6; bases outside the gene matches: 21. This CDR3 reads CASSLRVTRTGRNDGYTF. The CDR3 DNA is TGTGCCAGCTCCCTTAGGGTCACCAGGACAGGGAGGAACGATGGCTACACCTTC.